Only a few counts were recorded for the clone carrying this T cell receptor beta chain. The antigen remains unidentified. These data come from a study of post-analysis software for immune sequencing data. Whole-study findings and limits: Controls showed lower frequencies than patients for five or six TRBV segments, and TRBV5-6, TRBV5-1 and TRBV20-1 were among these. Strong co-clustering by F measure was evident for samples that had been prepared in the same batch. The study found significantly lower normalized Chao1 diversity in multiple sclerosis patients than in controls.

This CDR3 has 15 amino acids. Between the trimmed V and J ends, which lost 0 bases and 11 bases, there was a span of 22 bases. Germline CDR1 reads DFQATT; CDR2 reads SNEGSKA (reference sequence). Unique molecular identifiers were carried by the TCR beta cDNA libraries. It was from roughly 1 to 10 million T cells that approximately 500,000 cDNA molecules came. TCRdb re-called the PCR reads with MiXCR, one entry per CDR3 protein. This table holds roughly 430,000 distinct CDR3 sequences, about 40% found once. This receptor was taken from a girl aged 2 to 10 with multiple sclerosis. The chain carries TRBV20-1 and TRBJ2-5, with a tentative D call TRBD2 (6 bases). Sequencing was carried out using blood. CDR3 amino acids: CSARDGSSAVCEQYF. The CDR3 DNA is TGCAGTGCTAGAGACGGATCTAGCGCAGTGTGTGAGCAGTACTTC.